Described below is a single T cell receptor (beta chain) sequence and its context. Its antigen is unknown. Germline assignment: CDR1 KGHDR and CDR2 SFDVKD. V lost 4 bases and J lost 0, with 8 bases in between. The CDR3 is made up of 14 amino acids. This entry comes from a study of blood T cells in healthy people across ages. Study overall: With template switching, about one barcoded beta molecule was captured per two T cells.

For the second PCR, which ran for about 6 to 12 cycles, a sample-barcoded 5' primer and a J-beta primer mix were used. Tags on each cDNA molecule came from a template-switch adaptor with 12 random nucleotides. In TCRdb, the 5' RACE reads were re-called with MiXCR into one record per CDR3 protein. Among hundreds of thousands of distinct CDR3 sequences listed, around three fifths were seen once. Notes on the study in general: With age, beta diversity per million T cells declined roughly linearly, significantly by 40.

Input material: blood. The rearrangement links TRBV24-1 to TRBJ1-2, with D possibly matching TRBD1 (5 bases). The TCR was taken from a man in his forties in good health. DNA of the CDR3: TGTGCCACCAGTGAGCAGGGAGCTAACTATGGCTACACCTTC. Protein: CATSEQGANYGYTF.